This T cell receptor (beta chain) stems from a study of CXCR3-negative and CXCR3-positive naive CD8 T cells. Study observations and caveats: When CXCR3-positive naive cells were set against CXCR3-negative naive cells, the former had more hydrophobic TRB CDR3s.

Germline V CDR1 and CDR2: MNHNY, SVGAGI (reference sequence). The CDR3 sequence is 12 residues long. Regarding this clonotype: Its antigen is undetermined.

The TRB cDNA libraries were prepared by 5' RACE with UMI labels. Each CDR3 protein gets one entry in TCRdb, which reprocessed the 5' RACE reads and gives no DNA. The table lists approximately 96,000 distinct CDR3 sequences, with about 1% in the top ten. The chain employs TRBV6-6 and TRBJ1-1; with no DNA, the TCRdb D assignment of TRBD1 cannot be verified. The sequenced material came from naive CXCR3+ CD8+ T cells from blood. Subset specified: CD45RO-CCR7+CD27+CD95- naive CD8+ T cells expressing CXCR3 (TNR3+). This clonotype was obtained from a human donor in good health. Some clones in this sample may be carry-over from other donors' samples. CDR3 residues: CASNQGNTEAFF.